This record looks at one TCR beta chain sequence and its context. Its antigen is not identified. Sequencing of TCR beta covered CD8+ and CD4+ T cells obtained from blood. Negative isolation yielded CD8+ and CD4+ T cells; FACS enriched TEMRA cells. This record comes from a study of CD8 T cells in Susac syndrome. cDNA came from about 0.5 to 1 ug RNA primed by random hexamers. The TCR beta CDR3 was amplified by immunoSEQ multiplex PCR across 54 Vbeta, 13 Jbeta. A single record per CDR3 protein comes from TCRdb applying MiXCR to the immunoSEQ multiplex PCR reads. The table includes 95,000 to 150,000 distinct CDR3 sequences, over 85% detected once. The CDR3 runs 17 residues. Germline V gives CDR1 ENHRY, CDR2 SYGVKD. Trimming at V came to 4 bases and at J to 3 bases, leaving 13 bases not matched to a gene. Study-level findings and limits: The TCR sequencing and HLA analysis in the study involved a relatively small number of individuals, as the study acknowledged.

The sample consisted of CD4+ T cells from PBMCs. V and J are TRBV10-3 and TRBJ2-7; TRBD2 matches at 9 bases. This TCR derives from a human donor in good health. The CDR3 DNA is TGTGCCATCAGTGCTAGCGGGGCTCCAAGCGCCCACTACGAGCAGTACTTC. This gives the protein CAISASGAPSAHYEQYF.